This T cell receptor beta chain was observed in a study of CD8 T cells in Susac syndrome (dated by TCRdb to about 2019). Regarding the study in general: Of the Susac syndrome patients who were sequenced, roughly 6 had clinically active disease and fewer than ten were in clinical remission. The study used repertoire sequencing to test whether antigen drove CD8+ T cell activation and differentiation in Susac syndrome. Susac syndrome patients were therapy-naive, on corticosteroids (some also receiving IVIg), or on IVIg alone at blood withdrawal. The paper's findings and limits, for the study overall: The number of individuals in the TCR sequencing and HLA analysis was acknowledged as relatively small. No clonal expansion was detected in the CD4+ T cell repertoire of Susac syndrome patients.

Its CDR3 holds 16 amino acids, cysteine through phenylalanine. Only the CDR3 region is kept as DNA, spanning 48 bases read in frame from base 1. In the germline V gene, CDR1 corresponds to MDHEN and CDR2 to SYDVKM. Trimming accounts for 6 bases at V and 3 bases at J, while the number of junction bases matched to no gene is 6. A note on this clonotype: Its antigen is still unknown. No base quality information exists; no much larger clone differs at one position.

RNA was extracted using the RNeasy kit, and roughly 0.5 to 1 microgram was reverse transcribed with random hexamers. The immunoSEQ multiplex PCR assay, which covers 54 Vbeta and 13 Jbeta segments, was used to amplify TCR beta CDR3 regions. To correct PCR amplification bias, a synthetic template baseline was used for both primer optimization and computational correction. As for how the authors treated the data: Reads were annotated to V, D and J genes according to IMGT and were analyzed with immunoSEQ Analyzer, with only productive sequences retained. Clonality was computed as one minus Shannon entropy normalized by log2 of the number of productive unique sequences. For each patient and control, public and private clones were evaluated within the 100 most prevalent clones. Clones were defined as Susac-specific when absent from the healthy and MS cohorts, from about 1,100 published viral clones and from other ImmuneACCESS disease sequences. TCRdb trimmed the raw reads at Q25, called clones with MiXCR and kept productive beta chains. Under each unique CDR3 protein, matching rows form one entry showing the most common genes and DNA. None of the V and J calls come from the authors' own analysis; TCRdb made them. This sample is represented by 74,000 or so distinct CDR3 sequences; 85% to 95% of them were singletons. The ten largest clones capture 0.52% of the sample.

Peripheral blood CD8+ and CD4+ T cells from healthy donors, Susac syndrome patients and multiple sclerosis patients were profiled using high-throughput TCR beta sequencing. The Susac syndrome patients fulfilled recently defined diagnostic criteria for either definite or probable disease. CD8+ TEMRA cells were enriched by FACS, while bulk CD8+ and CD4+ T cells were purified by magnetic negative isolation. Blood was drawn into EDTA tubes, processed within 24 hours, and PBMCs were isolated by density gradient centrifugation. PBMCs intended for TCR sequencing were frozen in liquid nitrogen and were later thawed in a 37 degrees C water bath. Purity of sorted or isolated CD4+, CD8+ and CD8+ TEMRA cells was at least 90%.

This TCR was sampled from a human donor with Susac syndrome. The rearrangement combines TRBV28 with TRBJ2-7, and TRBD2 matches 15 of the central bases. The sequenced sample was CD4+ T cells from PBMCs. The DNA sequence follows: TGTGCCAGCAGGGTTATGGGACTAGCGGGAGGCTACGAGCAGTACTTC. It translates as CASRVMGLAGGYEQYF. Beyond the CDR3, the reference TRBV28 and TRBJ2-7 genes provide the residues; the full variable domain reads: DVKVTQSSRYLVKRTGEKVFLECVQDMDHENMFWYRQDPGLGLRLIYFSYDVKMKEKGDIPEGYSVSREKKERFSLILESASTNQTSMYLCASRVMGLAGGYEQYFGPGTRLTVT.